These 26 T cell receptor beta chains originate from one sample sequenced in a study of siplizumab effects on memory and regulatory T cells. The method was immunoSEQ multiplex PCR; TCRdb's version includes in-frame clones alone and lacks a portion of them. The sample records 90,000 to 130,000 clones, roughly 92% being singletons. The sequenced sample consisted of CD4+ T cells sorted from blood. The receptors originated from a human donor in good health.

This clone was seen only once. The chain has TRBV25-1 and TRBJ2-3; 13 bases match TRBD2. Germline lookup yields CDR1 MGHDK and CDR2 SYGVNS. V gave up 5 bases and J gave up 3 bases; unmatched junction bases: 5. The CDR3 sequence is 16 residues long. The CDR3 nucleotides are TGTGCCAGCAGTATCGGACTAGCGGGAGTTACAGATACGCAGTATTTT. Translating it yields CASSIGLAGVTDTQYF.

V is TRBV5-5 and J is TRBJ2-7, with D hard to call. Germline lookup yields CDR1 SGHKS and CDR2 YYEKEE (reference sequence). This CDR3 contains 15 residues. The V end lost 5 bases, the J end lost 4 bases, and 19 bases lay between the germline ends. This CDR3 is CASSTGASTSYEQYF. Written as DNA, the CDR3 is TGTGCCAGCAGTACGGGCGCGTCGACCTCTTACGAGCAGTACTTC.

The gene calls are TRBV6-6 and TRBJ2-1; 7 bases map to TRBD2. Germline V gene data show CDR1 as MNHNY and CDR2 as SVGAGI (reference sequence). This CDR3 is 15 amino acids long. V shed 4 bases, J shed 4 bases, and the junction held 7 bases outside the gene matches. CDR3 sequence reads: CASSLGLEGYNEQFF. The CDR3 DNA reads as TGTGCCAGCAGTTTAGGACTAGAGGGTTACAATGAGCAGTTCTTC.

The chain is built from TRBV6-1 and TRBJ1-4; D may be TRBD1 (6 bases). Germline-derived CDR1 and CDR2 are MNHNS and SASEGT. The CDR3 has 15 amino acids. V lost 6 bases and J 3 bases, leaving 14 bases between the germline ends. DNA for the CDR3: TGTGCCAGCAGACAATACAGGGCTGCTAATGAAAAACTGTTTTTT. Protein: CASRQYRAANEKLFF.

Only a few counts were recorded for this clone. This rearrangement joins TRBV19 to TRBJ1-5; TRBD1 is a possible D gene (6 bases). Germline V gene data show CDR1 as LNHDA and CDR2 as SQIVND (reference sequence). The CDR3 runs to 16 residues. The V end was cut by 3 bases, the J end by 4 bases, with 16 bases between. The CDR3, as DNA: TGTGCCAGTAGTATCCCACGGACAGACCGTAATCAGCCCCAGCATTTT. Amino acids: CASSIPRTDRNQPQHF.

For the CDR3, the DNA is TGCGCCAGCAGTGACCCGGCCCATGGGGAGGTAACAGATACGCAGTATTTT. Its translation is CASSDPAHGEVTDTQYF. V and J are TRBV10-1 and TRBJ2-3; maybe TRBD2 (6 bases). The length of the CDR3 is 17 residues. V was trimmed by 3 bases and J by 3 bases, leaving 19 bases between them. Germline V CDR1 and CDR2: WNHNN, SYGVQD (reference sequence).

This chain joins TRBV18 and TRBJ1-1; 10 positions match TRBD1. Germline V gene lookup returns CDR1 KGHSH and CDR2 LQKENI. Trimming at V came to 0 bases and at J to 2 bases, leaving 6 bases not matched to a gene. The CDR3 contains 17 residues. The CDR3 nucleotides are TGTGCCAGCTCACCACCCGACAGGGGGCCCGATAACACTGAAGCTTTCTTT. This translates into CASSPPDRGPDNTEAFF.

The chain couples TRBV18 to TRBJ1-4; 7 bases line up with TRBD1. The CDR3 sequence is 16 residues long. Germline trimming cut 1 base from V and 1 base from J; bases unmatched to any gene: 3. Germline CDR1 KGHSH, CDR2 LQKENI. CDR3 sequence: CASSPRQGETNEKLFF. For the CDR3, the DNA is TGTGCCAGCTCACCACGGCAGGGGGAAACTAATGAAAAACTGTTTTTT.

The CDR3 here is CASSLGDRNTGELFF. CDR3 in DNA: TGTGCCAGCAGCTTAGGGGACAGGAACACCGGGGAGCTGTTTTTT. The gene calls are TRBV11-2 and TRBJ2-2, with 7 bases that match TRBD1. The ends lost 1 base at V and 1 base at J; junction bases unmatched: 0. This CDR3 is 15 amino acids long. Germline lookup yields CDR1 SGHAT and CDR2 FQNNGV.

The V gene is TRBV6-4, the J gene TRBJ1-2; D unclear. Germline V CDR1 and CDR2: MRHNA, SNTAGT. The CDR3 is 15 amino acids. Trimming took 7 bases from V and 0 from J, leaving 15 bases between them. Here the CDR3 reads CASTYQDGANYGYTF. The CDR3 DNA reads TGTGCCAGCACCTACCAGGACGGAGCTAACTATGGCTACACCTTC.

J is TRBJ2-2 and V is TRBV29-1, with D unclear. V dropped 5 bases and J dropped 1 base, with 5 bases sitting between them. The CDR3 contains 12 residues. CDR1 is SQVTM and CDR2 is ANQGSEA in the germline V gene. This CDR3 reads CSVSQNTGELFF. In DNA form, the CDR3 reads TGCAGCGTTTCACAGAACACCGGGGAGCTGTTTTTT.

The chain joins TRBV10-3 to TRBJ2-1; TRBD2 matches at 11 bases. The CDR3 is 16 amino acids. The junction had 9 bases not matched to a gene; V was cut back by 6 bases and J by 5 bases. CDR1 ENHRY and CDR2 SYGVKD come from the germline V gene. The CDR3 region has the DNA TGTGCCATCAGCATAGCGGGAGGGCGGGTGGACAATGAGCAGTTCTTC. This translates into CAISIAGGRVDNEQFF.

This chain's CDR3 is CASSRRTGTTGELFF. As DNA, the CDR3 is TGTGCCAGTAGCCGGCGGACAGGGACTACCGGGGAGCTGTTTTTT. The V gene is TRBV19, the J gene TRBJ2-2, with TRBD1 matching 8 bases. Germline V gene sequence: CDR1 LNHDA, CDR2 SQIVND (reference sequence). This CDR3 has 15 residues. J lost 5 bases, V lost 6 bases, and 8 bases had no gene match.

CDR3 in DNA: TGTGCCAGCAGTTACGCAAGCGGGAGCTCCTACGAGCAGTACTTC. Its translation: CASSYASGSSYEQYF. The chain employs TRBV6-5 and TRBJ2-7, with 8 bases lining up with TRBD2. CDR3 length: 15 residues. CDR1 and CDR2 (germline): MNHEY, SVGAGI. V lost 2 bases to trimming and J lost 0 bases; unmatched junction nucleotides: 3.

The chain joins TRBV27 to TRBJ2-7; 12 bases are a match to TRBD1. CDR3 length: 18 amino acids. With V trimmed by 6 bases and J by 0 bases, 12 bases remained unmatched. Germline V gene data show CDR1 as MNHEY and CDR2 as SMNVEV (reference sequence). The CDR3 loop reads CASRAIPGQGASSYEQYF. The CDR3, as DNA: TGTGCCAGCAGAGCGATACCGGGACAGGGGGCGAGCTCCTACGAGCAGTACTTC.

CDR3 DNA sequence: TGTGCCAGCAGCCAAGGGGAGGAATATGGCTACACCTTC. It is translated as CASSQGEEYGYTF. The J gene is TRBJ1-2, the V gene TRBV4-2; the D is unclear. Between the trimmed V and J ends, which lost 1 base and 5 bases, there was a span of 8 bases. The germline V gene has CDR1 LGHNA and CDR2 YNFKEQ. The CDR3 loop spans 13 amino acids.

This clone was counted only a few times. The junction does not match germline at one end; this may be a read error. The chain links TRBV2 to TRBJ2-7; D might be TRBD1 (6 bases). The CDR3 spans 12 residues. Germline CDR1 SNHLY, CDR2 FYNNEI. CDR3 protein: CASRDRPYEQYF. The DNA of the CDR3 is TGTGCCAGCCGTGACAGGCCCTACGAGCAGTACTTC.

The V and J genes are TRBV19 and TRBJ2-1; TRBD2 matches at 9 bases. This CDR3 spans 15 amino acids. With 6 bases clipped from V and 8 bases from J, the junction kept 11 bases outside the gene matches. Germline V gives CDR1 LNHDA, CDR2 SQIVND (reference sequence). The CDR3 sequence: CASSLFGLAHYEQFF. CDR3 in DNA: TGTGCCAGTAGCCTCTTCGGACTAGCGCACTATGAGCAGTTCTTC. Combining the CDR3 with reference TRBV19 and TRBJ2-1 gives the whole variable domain DGGITQSPKYLFRKEGQNVTLSCEQNLNHDAMYWYRQDPGQGLRLIYYSQIVNDFQKGDIAEGYSVSREKKESFPLTVTSAQKNPTAFYLCASSLFGLAHYEQFFGPGTRLTVL.

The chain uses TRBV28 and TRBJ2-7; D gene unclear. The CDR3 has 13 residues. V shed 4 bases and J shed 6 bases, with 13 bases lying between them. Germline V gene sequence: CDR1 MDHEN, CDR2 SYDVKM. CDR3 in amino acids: CASSYRLKGEQYF. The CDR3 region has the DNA TGTGCCAGCAGTTATCGACTGAAGGGCGAGCAGTACTTC.

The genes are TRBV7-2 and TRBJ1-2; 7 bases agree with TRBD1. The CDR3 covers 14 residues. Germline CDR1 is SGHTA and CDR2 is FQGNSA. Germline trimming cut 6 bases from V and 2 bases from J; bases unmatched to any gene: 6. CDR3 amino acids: CASRQDRQNYGYTF. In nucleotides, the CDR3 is TGTGCCAGCAGACAGGACAGGCAGAACTATGGCTACACCTTC.

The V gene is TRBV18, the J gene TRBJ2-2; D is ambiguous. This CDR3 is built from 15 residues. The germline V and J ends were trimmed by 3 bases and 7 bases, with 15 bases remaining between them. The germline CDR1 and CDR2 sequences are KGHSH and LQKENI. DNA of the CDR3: TGTGCCAGCTCACCTTTTAGCAAGGAAGACGGGGAGCTGTTTTTT. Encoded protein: CASSPFSKEDGELFF.

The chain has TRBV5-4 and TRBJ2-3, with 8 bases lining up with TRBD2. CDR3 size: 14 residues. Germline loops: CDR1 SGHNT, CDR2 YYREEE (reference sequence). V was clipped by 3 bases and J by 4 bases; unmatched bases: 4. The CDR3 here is CASSSAGGADTQYF. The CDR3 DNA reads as TGTGCCAGCAGCTCCGCGGGAGGAGCAGATACGCAGTATTTT.

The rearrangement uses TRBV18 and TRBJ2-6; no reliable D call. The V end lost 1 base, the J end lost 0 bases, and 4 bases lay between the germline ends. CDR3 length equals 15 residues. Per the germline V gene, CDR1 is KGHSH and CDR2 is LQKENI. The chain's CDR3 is CASSPQVSGANVLTF. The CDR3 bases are TGTGCCAGCTCACCACAAGTCTCTGGGGCCAACGTCCTGACTTTC.

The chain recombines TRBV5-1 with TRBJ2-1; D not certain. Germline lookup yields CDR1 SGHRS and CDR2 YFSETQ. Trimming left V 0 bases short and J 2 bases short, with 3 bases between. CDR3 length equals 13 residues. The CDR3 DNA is TGCGCCAGCAGCTTGGGACCCTACAATGAGCAGTTCTTC. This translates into CASSLGPYNEQFF.

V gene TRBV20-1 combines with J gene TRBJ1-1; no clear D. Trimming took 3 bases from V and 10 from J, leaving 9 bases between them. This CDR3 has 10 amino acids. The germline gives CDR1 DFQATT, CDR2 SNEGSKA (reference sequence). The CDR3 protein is CSASGVIAFF. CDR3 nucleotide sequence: TGCAGTGCTAGTGGGGTTATAGCTTTCTTT.

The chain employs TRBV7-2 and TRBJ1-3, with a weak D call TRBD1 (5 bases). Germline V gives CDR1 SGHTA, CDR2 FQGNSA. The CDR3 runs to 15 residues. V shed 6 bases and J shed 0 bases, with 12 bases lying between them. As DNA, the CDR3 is TGTGCCAGCAGTACGGGCAGGGTCTCTGGAAACACCATATATTTT. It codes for CASSTGRVSGNTIYF. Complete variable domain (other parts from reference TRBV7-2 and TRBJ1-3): GAGVSQSPSNKVTEKGKDVELRCDPISGHTALYWYRQSLGQGLEFLIYFQGNSAPDKSGLPSDRFSAERTGGSVSTLTIQRTQQEDSAVYLCASSTGRVSGNTIYFGEGSWLTVV.